This entry features one T cell receptor beta chain sequence. The source of the sample is a study of blood T cell repertoires in COVID-19. Looking at the study overall: The samples span acute and convalescent COVID-19 from the United States, Italy and Spain. The cDNA or gDNA used as material had been derived from T cells, B-cell-depleted T cells, or PBMCs.

Participants' reported clinical history set cohort assignment. Methods used by the authors: Reference gene primer amplification yielded estimated nucleated cell counts. Measured with immunoSEQ multiplex PCR; TCRdb has only the in-frame clones, and not every one. The V and J calls and the clone size are those of that table, but D and trimming were determined from the DNA. This table holds 190,000 or so clones, over 80% found once. Sequenced: PBMCs or T cells enriched from blood (not recorded which). The TCR comes from a man younger than 35 with acute COVID-19.

DNA for the CDR3: TGTGCCACCAGCAGAGGGCGGGAGGGCACAGATACGCAGTATTTT. It codes for CATSRGREGTDTQYF. J is TRBJ2-3 and V is TRBV15; TRBD2 agrees at 8 bases. The CDR3 has 15 residues. Germline CDR1 reads LNHNV; CDR2 reads YYDKDF (reference sequence). J was trimmed by 1 base and V by 1 base; bases with no gene match: 1.